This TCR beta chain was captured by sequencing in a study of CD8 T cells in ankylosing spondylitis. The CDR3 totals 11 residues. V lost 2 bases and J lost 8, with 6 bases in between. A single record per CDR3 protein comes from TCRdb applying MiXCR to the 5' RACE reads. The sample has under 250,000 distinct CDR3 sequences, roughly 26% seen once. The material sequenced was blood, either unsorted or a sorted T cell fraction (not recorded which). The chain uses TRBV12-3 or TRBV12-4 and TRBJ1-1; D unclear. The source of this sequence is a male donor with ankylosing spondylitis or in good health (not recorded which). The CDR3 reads CASSLTWEAFF. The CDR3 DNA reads TGTGCCAGCAGTTTAACATGGGAAGCTTTCTTT.